Included here is one T cell receptor beta chain sequence, with context. A much larger clone is a single base away; this may be a read error. This CDR3 region has 15 residues. Germline CDR1 reads LGHDT; CDR2 reads YNNKEL (reference sequence). Bulk tumor genomic DNA constituted the template, at around 600 ng per sample. Biopsies, several per primary tumor and spaced far apart, were collected during surgery. The study enrolled patients with untreated, newly diagnosed non-small cell lung cancer who underwent curative surgery. This record comes from a study of immune heterogeneity within non-small cell lung tumors. Multiplex PCR relied on 32 V and 13 J primers to amplify TCR beta CDR3. TCRdb re-derived calls from the multiplex PCR reads in MiXCR, one entry per CDR3 protein. The profile shows about 9,600 distinct CDR3 sequences, 26% of them singletons.

Sequenced material: lung tumor tissue. This sequence joins TRBV3-1 and TRBJ2-1, with TRBD2 matching 12 bases. The sequence came from a woman between 45 and 65 years old with non-small cell lung cancer. DNA for the CDR3: TGTGCCAGTACCTCTAGCGGGGGGGCCAACAATGGGCAGTTCTTC. Its translation: CASTSSGGANNGQFF.